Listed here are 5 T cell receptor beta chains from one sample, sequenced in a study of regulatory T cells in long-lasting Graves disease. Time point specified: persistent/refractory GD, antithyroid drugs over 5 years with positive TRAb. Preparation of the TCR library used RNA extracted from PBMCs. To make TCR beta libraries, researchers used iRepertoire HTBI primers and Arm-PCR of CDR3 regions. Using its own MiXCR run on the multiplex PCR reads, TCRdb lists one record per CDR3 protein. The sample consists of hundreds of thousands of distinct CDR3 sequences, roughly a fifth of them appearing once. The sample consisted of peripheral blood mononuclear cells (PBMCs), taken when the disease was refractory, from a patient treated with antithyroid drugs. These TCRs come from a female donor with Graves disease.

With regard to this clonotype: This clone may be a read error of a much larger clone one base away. The CDR3 sequence is CASSQPGAVHGYTF. The CDR3 nucleotides are TGTGCCAGCAGCCAACCGGGGGCCGTCCATGGCTACACCTTC. This chain joins TRBV28 and TRBJ1-2; TRBD1 is a possible D gene (6 bases). From germline, CDR1 is MDHEN and CDR2 SYDVKM. V was trimmed by 6 bases and J by 6 bases, leaving 17 bases between them. This CDR3 spans 14 amino acids.

The CDR3 here is CASSSDRAQAFF. The DNA of the CDR3 is TGTGCCAGCAGCTCTGACAGGGCTCAAGCTTTCTTT. The genes are TRBV7-9 and TRBJ1-1; 7 bases are a match to TRBD1. Trimming took 4 bases from V and 9 from J; bases not matched to a gene: 5. This CDR3 contains 12 residues. Germline assignment: CDR1 SEHNR and CDR2 FQNEAQ (reference sequence).

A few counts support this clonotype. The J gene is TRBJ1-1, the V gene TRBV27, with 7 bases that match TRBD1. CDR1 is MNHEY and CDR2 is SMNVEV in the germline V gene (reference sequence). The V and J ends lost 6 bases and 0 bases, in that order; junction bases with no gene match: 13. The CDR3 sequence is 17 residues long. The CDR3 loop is CASRPGTEQLMNTEAFF. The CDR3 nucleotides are TGTGCCAGCAGGCCAGGGACAGAACAGTTAATGAACACTGAAGCTTTCTTT.

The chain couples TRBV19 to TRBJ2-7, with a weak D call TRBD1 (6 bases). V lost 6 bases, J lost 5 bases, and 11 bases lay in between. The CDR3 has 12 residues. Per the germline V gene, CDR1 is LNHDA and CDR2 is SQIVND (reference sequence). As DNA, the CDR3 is TGTGCCAGTAGCGACAGGATCCACGAGCAGTACTTC. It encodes CASSDRIHEQYF.

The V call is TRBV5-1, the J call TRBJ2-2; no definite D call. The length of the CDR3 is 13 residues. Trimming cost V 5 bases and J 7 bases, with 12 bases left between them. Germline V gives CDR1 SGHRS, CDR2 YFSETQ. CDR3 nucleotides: TGCGCCAGCAGTCCCAGCGACGGCGGGGAGCTGTTTTTT. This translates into CASSPSDGGELFF.